This TCR beta chain was documented in a study of OX40 agonist ivuxolimab in advanced cancers. Profiling relied on immunoSEQ multiplex PCR, and the TCRdb table lists in-frame clones only, not all of them. Among around 90,000 clones listed, around 87% were seen once. V lost 2 bases and J lost 0, with 11 bases in between. Germline V CDR1 and CDR2: SNHLY, FYNNEI. The CDR3 contains 17 residues. The genes are TRBV2 and TRBJ2-6; D is undetermined. This sequence was found in an adult with an advanced solid tumor such as melanoma, head and neck, liver or kidney cancer. The material sequenced was CD4+ or CD8+ T cells sorted from blood, taken in a trial of the OX40 agonist ivuxolimab. Written as DNA, the CDR3 is TGTGCCAGCAGTGAATTCCCGGTTAGCTCTGGGGCCAACGTCCTGACTTTC. Translation: CASSEFPVSSGANVLTF.